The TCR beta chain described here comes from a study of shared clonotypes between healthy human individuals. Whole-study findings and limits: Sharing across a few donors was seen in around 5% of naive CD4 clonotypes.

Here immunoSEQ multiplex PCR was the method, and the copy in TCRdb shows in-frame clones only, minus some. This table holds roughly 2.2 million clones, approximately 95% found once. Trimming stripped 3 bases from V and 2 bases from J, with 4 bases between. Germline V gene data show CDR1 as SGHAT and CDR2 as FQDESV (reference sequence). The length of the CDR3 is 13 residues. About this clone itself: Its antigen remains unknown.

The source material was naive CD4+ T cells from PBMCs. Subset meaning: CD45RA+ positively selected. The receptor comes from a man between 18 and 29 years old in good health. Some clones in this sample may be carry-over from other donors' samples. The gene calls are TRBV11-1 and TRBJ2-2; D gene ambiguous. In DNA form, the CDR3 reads TGTGCCAGCAGCTTCTTAAACACCGGGGAGCTGTTTTTT. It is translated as CASSFLNTGELFF.